Listed below are T cell receptor beta chains from one sample, sequenced in a study of blood T cell repertoires in COVID-19. TCRdb's copy holds only in-frame clones and misses some; the assay was immunoSEQ multiplex PCR. Of 200,000 to 250,000 clones in the sample, about 79% were seen once. Sequencing was done on a sample of PBMCs or T cells enriched from blood (not recorded which). The receptors stem from a woman in her sixties who had recovered from COVID-19. The CDR3 runs from the conserved cysteine through the conserved F or W. The D gene is left open where the match is weak. Clone size, where shown, is once, few, many, or a class for clones that have expanded.

TRBD1	TRBV25-1	NA	TRBJ1-1	TGTGCCAGCACCGGATGGGGGACAGCGAACACTGAAGCTTTCTTT	CASTGWGTANTEAFF
NA	TRBV12-5	NA	TRBJ1-3	TGTGCTAGTGCTGAGCAGGGTGGAGGAAACACCATATATTTT	CASAEQGGGNTIYF
NA	TRBV7-2	once	TRBJ1-3	TGTGCCAGCAGCTTAGCGGCGGCCTCTGGAAACACCATATATTTT	CASSLAAASGNTIYF
NA	TRBV9	NA	TRBJ2-2	TGTGCCAGCAGCGTAGTGGGACAAAACACCGGGGAGCTGTTTTTT	CASSVVGQNTGELFF
NA	TRBV18	NA	TRBJ2-7	TGTGCCAGCTCACCCTCGGGTAAGGTAGGCGAGCAGTACTTC	CASSPSGKVGEQYF
NA	TRBV4-3	NA	TRBJ2-3	TGCGCCAGCAGCCAAGAATTGGGCTCCTTCACAGATACGCAGTATTTT	CASSQELGSFTDTQYF
TRBD1	TRBV7-2	NA	TRBJ1-1	TGTGCCAGCGGGACAGGGTTCACTGAAGCTTTCTTT	CASGTGFTEAFF
NA	TRBV2	NA	TRBJ2-1	TGTGCCAGCAGTGGTGAACTACGTGGGTCCTACAATGAGCAGTTCTTC	CASSGELRGSYNEQFF
NA	TRBV25-1	NA	TRBJ1-3	TGTGCCAGCAGTGAGCGGGACGGCCGCTCTGGAAACACCATATATTTT	CASSERDGRSGNTIYF
NA	TRBV2	NA	TRBJ2-5	TGTGCCAGCAAGTACAGGGGAGCGGGAGAGACCCAGTACTTC	CASKYRGAGETQYF